This T cell receptor beta chain derives from a study of T cells in Graves' hyperthyroidism and ophthalmopathy. This clonotype occurred a few times. Its specificity is not known. The CDR3 extends over 17 amino acids. The germline gives CDR1 SGHNT, CDR2 YYREEE (reference sequence). V lost 4 bases, J lost 8 bases, and 17 bases stayed unmatched. General study points: Stable hyperthyroidism and ophthalmopathy were separated using 13 V-J signatures.

Patients between 18 and 65 years old had hyperthyroidism, newly diagnosed and lasting under 2 months. In making diagnoses, clinical symptoms, serum thyroxine and TRAb, thyroid ultrasound and orbital computed tomography were all used. Amplified TCR beta CDR3 regions came from RNA transcripts. A set of HTBI primers served as the primers for a first-round RT-PCR of the TCR CDR3. MiXCR, applied by TCRdb to the multiplex PCR reads, yields one record per CDR3 protein. Of fewer than 600,000 distinct CDR3 sequences in the sample, around 15% are singletons; the top ten hold around 17%. The TCR comes from a woman younger than 35 with Graves' hyperthyroidism. The sample was blood. This chain links TRBV5-4 with TRBJ2-2; 7 nucleotides agree with TRBD1. The CDR3 coding sequence is TGTGCCAGCAGCCCACCCCAAGCGAGAACAGGGGATGGGGAGCTGTTTTTT. Translated, it gives CASSPPQARTGDGELFF. The full variable domain, with the rest looked up from reference TRBV5-4 and TRBJ2-2, is ETGVTQSPTHLIKTRGQQVTLRCSSQSGHNTVSWYQQALGQGPQFIFQYYREEENGRGNFPPRFSGLQFPNYSSELNVNALELDDSALYLCASSPPQARTGDGELFFGEGSRLTVL.